The 15 T cell receptor beta chains presented below share a single source sample, sequenced in a study of cytomegalovirus exposure and HLA in healthy donors. A multiplex PCR was run with 60 Vbeta primers and 13 Jbeta primers. Method: immunoSEQ multiplex PCR; TCRdb's copy keeps in-frame clones and lacks some. The data hold under 200,000 clones, with roughly 78% observed a single time. The sequencing sample was made of PBMCs. The source is a woman aged 40 to 50 in good health and CMV-seronegative.

The chain employs TRBV19 and TRBJ2-6, with TRBD1 matching 10 bases. In germline, CDR1 is LNHDA, CDR2 SQIVND (reference sequence). J lost 0 bases, V lost 5 bases, and 4 bases had no gene match. CDR3 length: 17 amino acids. CDR3: CASSPGQGYSGANVLTF. The CDR3 DNA sequence: TGTGCCAGTAGTCCGGGACAGGGGTACTCTGGGGCCAACGTCCTGACTTTC.

This sequence joins TRBV30 and TRBJ1-1; perhaps TRBD1 as D (5 bases). Germline V gene lookup returns CDR1 GTSNPN and CDR2 SVGIG (reference sequence). With 0 bases removed from V and 0 bases from J, the gap between germline ends came to 11 bases. This CDR3 contains 15 residues. CDR3 DNA: TGTGCCTGGAGTGTATTTGGGGCCATGAACACTGAAGCTTTCTTT. Protein sequence: CAWSVFGAMNTEAFF.

The rearrangement joins TRBV19 to TRBJ2-5; possible D gene TRBD1, 6 bases. This CDR3 region has 14 residues. CDR1 and CDR2 from the germline V gene are LNHDA and SQIVND (reference sequence). Deletions cut 5 bases from V and 5 bases from J, with 15 bases between. In DNA form, the CDR3 reads TGTGCCAGTAGTGAGTCAGGGGCAGGGGAGACCCAGTACTTC. This encodes CASSESGAGETQYF.

This chain links TRBV30 with TRBJ2-3, with 7 bases fitting TRBD1. This CDR3 has 16 amino acids. Germline V gives CDR1 GTSNPN, CDR2 SVGIG (reference sequence). The trim removed 5 bases at V and 0 bases at J, leaving 11 bases unmatched. The CDR3 DNA reads TGTGCCTGGCGATATGGGACAGCCATTAGCACAGATACGCAGTATTTT. This sequence encodes CAWRYGTAISTDTQYF. Based on the CDR3 plus reference TRBV30 and TRBJ2-3, the full variable domain is SQTIHQWPATLVQPVGSPLSLECTVEGTSNPNLYWYRQAAGRGLQLLFYSVGIGQISSEVPQNLSASRPQDRQFILSSKKLLLSDSGFYLCAWRYGTAISTDTQYFGPGTRLTVL.

This rearrangement joins TRBV2 to TRBJ2-7, with D tentatively TRBD1 (5 bases). Trimming stripped 8 bases from V and 3 bases from J, with 17 bases between. The CDR3 totals 14 residues. Germline loops: CDR1 SNHLY, CDR2 FYNNEI. CDR3 loop: CASGPGKKIYEQYF. The CDR3 region has the DNA TGTGCCAGCGGGCCAGGGAAGAAAATCTACGAGCAGTACTTC.

The chain is built from TRBV5-1 and TRBJ2-4; D is perhaps TRBD2 (6 bases). This CDR3 is built from 16 residues. Per germline, CDR1 SGHRS and CDR2 YFSETQ. The V gene lost 2 bases and the J gene lost 8 bases, with 20 bases spanning the gap. CDR3 sequence (DNA): TGCGCCAGCAGCTTCGGGTCACTGGGCGGGGTGGACATTCAGTACTTC. It encodes CASSFGSLGGVDIQYF.

This clone is a singleton in its sample. This rearrangement joins TRBV19 to TRBJ1-2, with TRBD1 matching over 7 bases. Germline lookup yields CDR1 LNHDA and CDR2 SQIVND (reference sequence). There are 15 residues in the CDR3. V lost 5 bases, J lost 6 bases, and 12 bases stayed unmatched. CDR3 nucleotide sequence: TGTGCCAGTAGTCCGACAGGGCTACCGCGCAATGGCTACACCTTC. Its translation: CASSPTGLPRNGYTF.

The chain carries TRBV5-1 and TRBJ2-1; the D gene is possibly TRBD1 (6 bases). Germline CDR1 is SGHRS and CDR2 is YFSETQ. The CDR3 covers 18 residues. Trimming left V 0 bases short and J 7 bases short, with 23 bases between. CDR3 nucleotide sequence: TGCGCCAGCAGCTTGGTTCCCTTCCGGGCCCAGGGGATTAATGAGCAGTTCTTC. Protein product: CASSLVPFRAQGINEQFF. The whole variable domain, filled in from reference TRBV5-1 and TRBJ2-1, reads KAGVTQTPRYLIKTRGQQVTLSCSPISGHRSVSWYQQTPGQGLQFLFEYFSETQRNKGNFPGRFSGRQFSNSRSEMNVSTLELGDSALYLCASSLVPFRAQGINEQFFGPGTRLTVL.

This clone has a handful of counts. The chain employs TRBV7-9 and TRBJ2-5, with D possibly matching TRBD2 (5 bases). In germline, CDR1 is SEHNR, CDR2 FQNEAQ (reference sequence). The CDR3 is 13 amino acids. Trimming cost V 1 base and J 5 bases, with 8 bases left between them. CDR3 coding DNA: TGTGCCAGCAGCTTAGTGGGAGTGGAGACCCAGTACTTC. It encodes CASSLVGVETQYF.

The chain uses TRBV7-9 and TRBJ1-4; D is possibly TRBD1 (5 bases). Germline-derived CDR1 and CDR2 are SEHNR and FQNEAQ (reference sequence). The V end lost 2 bases, the J end lost 7 bases, and 8 bases lay between the germline ends. The CDR3 loop spans 13 amino acids. This CDR3 is CASSLPGGEKLFF. CDR3 in DNA: TGTGCCAGCAGCTTACCCGGGGGTGAAAAACTGTTTTTT.

The V and J genes are TRBV23-1 and TRBJ1-1; D uncertain. TRBV23-1 counts as an open reading frame of uncertain function. The CDR3 length is 15 residues. Trimming took off 3 bases at V and 1 base at J, with 12 bases between the two ends. The CDR3 is CASSHSDFPNTEAFF. CDR3 sequence (DNA): TGCGCCAGCAGTCATTCGGACTTCCCGAACACTGAAGCTTTCTTT.

This clone was observed a few times. The chain couples TRBV2 to TRBJ2-1, with 11 bases identical to TRBD2. The CDR3 has 15 residues. Germline lookup yields CDR1 SNHLY and CDR2 FYNNEI. V dropped 4 bases and J dropped 3; count of bases not matched to a gene: 2. The CDR3 here is CASSVAGGRYNEQFF. DNA for the CDR3: TGTGCCAGCAGTGTAGCGGGAGGGCGCTACAATGAGCAGTTCTTC.

This chain uses TRBV5-4 with TRBJ2-5; D perhaps matches TRBD2 (6 bases). The V gene lost 0 bases and the J gene lost 2 bases, with 17 bases spanning the gap. Germline V gene sequence: CDR1 SGHNT, CDR2 YYREEE (reference sequence). The CDR3 has 17 amino acids. Written as DNA, the CDR3 is TGTGCCAGCAGCTTGGCCGCGGGCGGGGCCGTACAAGAGACCCAGTACTTC. Translated, it gives CASSLAAGGAVQETQYF. Complete variable domain (other parts from reference TRBV5-4 and TRBJ2-5): ETGVTQSPTHLIKTRGQQVTLRCSSQSGHNTVSWYQQALGQGPQFIFQYYREEENGRGNFPPRFSGLQFPNYSSELNVNALELDDSALYLCASSLAAGGAVQETQYFGPGTRLLVL.

This clone has only a few counts. The chain carries TRBV4-3 and TRBJ2-3; D is possibly TRBD1 (5 bases). This CDR3 region has 16 residues. The V end was cut by 0 bases, the J end by 11 bases, with 21 bases between. CDR1 and CDR2 (germline): LGHNA, YSLEER. CDR3 sequence reads: CASSQDWAGNLVGQYF. Here the CDR3 DNA reads TGCGCCAGCAGCCAAGATTGGGCAGGGAACCTAGTTGGGCAGTATTTT.

This clone has more than one count but fewer than ten. This chain uses TRBV5-3 with TRBJ2-7; possible D gene TRBD1, 6 bases. TRBV5-3 falls under the ORF class, with uncertain function. This CDR3 has 14 residues. The V and J ends lost 6 bases and 0 bases respectively, with 13 bases between them. The CDR3 loop is CARTGQRPSYEQYF. CDR3 DNA sequence: TGTGCCAGAACCGGACAGCGACCCTCCTACGAGCAGTACTTC.